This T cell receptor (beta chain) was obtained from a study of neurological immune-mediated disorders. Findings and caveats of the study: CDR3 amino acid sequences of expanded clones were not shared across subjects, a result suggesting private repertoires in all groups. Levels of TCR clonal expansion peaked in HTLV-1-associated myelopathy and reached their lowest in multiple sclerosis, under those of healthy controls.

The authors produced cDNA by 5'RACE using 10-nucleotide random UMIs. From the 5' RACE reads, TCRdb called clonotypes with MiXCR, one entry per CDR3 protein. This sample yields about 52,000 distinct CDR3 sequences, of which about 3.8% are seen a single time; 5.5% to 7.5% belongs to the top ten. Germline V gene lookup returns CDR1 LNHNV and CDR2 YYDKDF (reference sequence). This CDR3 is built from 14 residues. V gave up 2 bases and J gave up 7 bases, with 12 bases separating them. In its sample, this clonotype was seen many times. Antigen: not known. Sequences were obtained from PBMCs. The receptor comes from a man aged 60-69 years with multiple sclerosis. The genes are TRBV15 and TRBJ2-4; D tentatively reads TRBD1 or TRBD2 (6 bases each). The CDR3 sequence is CATSRRTGANIQYF. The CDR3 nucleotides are TGTGCCACCAGCAGAAGGACGGGGGCGAACATTCAGTACTTC.